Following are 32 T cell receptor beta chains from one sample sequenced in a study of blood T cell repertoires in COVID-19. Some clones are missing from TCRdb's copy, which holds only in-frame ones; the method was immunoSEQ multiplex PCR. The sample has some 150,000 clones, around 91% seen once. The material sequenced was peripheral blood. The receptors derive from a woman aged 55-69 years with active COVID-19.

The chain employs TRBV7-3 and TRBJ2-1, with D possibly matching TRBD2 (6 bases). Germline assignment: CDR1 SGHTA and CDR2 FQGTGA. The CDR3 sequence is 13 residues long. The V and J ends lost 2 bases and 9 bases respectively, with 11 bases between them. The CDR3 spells CASSLSRGSEQFF. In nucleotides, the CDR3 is TGTGCCAGCAGCTTATCCCGGGGGAGTGAGCAGTTCTTC.

CDR3 in amino acids: CASSLTGIRYEQYF. DNA of the CDR3: TGTGCCAGCAGCCTCACCGGGATTCGCTACGAGCAGTACTTC. The chain has TRBV14 and TRBJ2-7; D is possibly TRBD2 (5 bases). There are 14 residues in the CDR3. V was trimmed by 4 bases and J by 3 bases, leaving 13 bases between them. Germline CDR1 is SGHDN and CDR2 is FVKESK.

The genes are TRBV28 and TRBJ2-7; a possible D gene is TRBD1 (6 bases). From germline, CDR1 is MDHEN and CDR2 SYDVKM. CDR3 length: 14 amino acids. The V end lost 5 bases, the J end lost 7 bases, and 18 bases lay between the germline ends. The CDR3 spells CASSLTGPPEEQYF. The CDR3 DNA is TGTGCCAGCAGTCTCACAGGGCCCCCGGAAGAGCAGTACTTC.

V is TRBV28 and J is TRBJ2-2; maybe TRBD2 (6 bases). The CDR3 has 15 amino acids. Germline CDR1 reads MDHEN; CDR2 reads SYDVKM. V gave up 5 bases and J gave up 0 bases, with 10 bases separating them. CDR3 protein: CASSRDFANTGELFF. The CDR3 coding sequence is TGTGCCAGCAGTCGGGACTTCGCGAACACCGGGGAGCTGTTTTTT.

Here the CDR3 reads CASSPPDRFETQYF. In DNA, the CDR3 is TGTGCCAGCAGTCCACCCGACAGGTTCGAGACCCAGTACTTC. The chain joins TRBV28 to TRBJ2-5; a possible D gene is TRBD1 (6 bases). This CDR3 comprises 14 residues. Germline CDR1 and CDR2: MDHEN and SYDVKM. The V and J ends lost 5 bases and 5 bases respectively, with 15 bases between them.

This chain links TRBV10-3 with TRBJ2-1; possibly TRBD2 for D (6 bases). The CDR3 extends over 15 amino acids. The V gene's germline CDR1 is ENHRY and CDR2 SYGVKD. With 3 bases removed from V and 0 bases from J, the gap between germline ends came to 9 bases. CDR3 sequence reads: CAISDGTPSYNEQFF. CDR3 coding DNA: TGTGCCATCAGTGACGGGACTCCCTCCTACAATGAGCAGTTCTTC.

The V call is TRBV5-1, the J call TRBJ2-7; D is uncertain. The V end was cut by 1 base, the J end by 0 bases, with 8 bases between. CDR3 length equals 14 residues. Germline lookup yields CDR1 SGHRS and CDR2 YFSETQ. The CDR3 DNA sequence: TGCGCCAGCAGCTTGACAACTATCTCCTACGAGCAGTACTTC. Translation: CASSLTTISYEQYF.

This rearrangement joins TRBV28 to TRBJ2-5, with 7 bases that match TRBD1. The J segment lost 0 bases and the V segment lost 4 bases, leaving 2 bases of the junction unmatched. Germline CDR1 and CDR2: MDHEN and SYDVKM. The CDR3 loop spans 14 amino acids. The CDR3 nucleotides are TGTGCCAGCAGTTCGACAGGGAACCAAGAGACCCAGTACTTC. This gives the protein CASSSTGNQETQYF.

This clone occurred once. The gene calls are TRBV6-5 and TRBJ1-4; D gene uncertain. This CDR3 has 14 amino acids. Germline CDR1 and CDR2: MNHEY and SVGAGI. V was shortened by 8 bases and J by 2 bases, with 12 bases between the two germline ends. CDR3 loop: CASEMVETNEKLFF. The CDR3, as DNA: TGTGCCAGCGAGATGGTTGAGACTAATGAAAAACTGTTTTTT.

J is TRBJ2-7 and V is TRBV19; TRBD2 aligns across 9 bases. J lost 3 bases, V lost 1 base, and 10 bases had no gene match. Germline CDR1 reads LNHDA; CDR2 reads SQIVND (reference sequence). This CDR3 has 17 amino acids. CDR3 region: CASSIAGSLAGSYEQYF. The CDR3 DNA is TGTGCCAGTAGTATAGCGGGGTCGCTAGCGGGGAGCTACGAGCAGTACTTC.

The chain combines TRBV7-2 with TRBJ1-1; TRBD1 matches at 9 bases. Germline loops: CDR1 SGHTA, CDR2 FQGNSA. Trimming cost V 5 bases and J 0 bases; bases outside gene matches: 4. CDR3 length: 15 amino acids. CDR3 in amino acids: CASSPQGALNTEAFF. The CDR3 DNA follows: TGTGCCAGCAGCCCACAGGGGGCCCTGAACACTGAAGCTTTCTTT.

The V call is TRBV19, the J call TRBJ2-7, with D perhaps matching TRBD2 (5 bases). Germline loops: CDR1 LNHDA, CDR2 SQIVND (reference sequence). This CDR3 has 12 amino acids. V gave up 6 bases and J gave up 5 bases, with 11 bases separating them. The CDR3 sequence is CASRRDPHEQYF. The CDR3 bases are TGTGCCAGTAGGAGGGATCCCCACGAGCAGTACTTC.

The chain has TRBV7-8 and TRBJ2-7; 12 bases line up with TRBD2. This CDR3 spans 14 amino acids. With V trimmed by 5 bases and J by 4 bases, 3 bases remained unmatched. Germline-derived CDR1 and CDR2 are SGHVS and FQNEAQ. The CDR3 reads CASSVTSGRYEQYF. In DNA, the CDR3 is TGTGCCAGCAGCGTGACTAGCGGGAGATACGAGCAGTACTTC.

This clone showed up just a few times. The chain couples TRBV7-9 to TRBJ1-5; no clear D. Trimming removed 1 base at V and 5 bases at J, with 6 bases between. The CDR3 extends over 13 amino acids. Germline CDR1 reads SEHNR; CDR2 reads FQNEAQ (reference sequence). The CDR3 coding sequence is TGTGCCAGCAGCTTAGGCGGAGATCAGCCCCAGCATTTT. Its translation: CASSLGGDQPQHF.

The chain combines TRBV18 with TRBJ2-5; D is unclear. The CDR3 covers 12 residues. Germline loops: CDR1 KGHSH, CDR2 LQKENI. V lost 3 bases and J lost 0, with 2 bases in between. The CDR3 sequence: CASSPNQETQYF. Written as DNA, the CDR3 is TGTGCCAGCTCACCTAACCAAGAGACCCAGTACTTC.

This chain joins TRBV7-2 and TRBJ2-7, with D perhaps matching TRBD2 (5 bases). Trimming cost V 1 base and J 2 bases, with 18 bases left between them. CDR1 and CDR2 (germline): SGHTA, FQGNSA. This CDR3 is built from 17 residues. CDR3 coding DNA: TGTGCCAGCAGCTTAGTTCGGGGAAGAGTCGGGGCCTACGAGCAGTACTTC. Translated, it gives CASSLVRGRVGAYEQYF.

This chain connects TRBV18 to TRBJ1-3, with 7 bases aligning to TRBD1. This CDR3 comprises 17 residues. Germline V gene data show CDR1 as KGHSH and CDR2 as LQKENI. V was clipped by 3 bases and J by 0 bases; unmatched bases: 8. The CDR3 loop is CASSPLRQGPSGNTIYF. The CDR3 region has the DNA TGTGCCAGCTCACCCCTGAGACAGGGCCCCTCTGGAAACACCATATATTTT.

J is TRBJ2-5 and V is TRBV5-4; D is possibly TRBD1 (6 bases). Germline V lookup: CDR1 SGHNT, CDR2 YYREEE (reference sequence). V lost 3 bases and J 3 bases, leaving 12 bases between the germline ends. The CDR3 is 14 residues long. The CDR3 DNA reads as TGTGCCAGCAGCTCCCGACGACAGGAAGAGACCCAGTACTTC. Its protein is CASSSRRQEETQYF. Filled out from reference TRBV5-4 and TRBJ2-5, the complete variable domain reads ETGVTQSPTHLIKTRGQQVTLRCSSQSGHNTVSWYQQALGQGPQFIFQYYREEENGRGNFPPRFSGLQFPNYSSELNVNALELDDSALYLCASSSRRQEETQYFGPGTRLLVL.

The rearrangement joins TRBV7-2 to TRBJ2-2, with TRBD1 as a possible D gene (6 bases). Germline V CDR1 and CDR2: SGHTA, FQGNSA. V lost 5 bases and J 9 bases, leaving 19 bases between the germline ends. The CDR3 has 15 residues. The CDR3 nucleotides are TGTGCCAGCAGCCCGCCTTACAGGGATCACAGGGAGCTGTTTTTT. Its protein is CASSPPYRDHRELFF.

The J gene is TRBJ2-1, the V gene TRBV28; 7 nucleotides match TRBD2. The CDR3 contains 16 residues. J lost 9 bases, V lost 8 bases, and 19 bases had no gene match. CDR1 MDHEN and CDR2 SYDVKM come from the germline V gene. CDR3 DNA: TGTGCCAGCTCCGGCTGGGCTAGCGCTCCGGGGGGTGAGCAGTTCTTC. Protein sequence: CASSGWASAPGGEQFF.

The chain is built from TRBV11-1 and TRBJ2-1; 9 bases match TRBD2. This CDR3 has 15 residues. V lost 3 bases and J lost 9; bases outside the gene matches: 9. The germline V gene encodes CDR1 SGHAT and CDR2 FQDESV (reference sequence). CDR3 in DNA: TGTGCCAGCAGCTTGGCGGGAGGGCCGGGAGGTGAGCAGTTCTTC. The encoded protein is CASSLAGGPGGEQFF.

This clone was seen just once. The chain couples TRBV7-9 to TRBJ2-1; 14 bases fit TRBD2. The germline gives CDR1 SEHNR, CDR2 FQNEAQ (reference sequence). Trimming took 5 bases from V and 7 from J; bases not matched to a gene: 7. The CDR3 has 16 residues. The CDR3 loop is CASSPPTSGRGNEQFF. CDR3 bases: TGTGCCAGCAGCCCACCGACTAGCGGGAGGGGGAATGAGCAGTTCTTC.

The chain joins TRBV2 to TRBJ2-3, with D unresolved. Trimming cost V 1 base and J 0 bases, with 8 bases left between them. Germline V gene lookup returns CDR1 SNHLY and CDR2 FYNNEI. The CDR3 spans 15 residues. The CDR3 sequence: CASSEVELSTDTQYF. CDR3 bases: TGTGCCAGCAGTGAAGTAGAGCTTAGCACAGATACGCAGTATTTT.

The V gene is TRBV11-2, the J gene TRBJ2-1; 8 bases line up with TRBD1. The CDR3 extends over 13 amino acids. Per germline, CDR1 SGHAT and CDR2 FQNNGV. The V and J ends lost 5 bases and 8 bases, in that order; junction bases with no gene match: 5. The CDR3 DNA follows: TGTGCCAGCAGCACTGACAGGGGTTATGAGCAGTTCTTC. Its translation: CASSTDRGYEQFF. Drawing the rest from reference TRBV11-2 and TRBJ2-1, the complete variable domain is EAGVAQSPRYKIIEKRQSVAFWCNPISGHATLYWYQQILGQGPKLLIQFQNNGVVDDSQLPKDRFSAERLKGVDSTLKIQPAKLEDSAVYLCASSTDRGYEQFFGPGTRLTVL.

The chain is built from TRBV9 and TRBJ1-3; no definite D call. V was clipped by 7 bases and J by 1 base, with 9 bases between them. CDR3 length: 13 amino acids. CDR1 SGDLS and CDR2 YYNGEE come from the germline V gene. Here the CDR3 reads CASAGGSGNTIYF. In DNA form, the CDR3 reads TGTGCCAGCGCAGGTGGGTCTGGAAACACCATATATTTT.

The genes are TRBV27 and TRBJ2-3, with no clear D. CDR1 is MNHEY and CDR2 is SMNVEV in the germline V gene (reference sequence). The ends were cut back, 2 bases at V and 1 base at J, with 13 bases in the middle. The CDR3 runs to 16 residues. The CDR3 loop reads CASSLQPRSGTDTQYF. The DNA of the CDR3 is TGTGCCAGCAGTTTACAACCCCGCAGCGGCACAGATACGCAGTATTTT.

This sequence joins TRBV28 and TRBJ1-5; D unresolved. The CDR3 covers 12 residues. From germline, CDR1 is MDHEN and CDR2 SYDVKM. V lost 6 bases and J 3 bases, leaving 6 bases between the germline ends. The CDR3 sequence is CASSRFNQPQHF. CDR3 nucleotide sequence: TGTGCCAGCAGCAGGTTCAATCAGCCCCAGCATTTT.

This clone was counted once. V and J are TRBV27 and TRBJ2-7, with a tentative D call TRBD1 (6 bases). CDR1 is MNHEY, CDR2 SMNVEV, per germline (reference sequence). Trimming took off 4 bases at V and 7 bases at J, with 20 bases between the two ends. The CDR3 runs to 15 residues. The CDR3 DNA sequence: TGTGCCAGCAGTTCAGTGACAGGACCTCAGAGAGAGCAGTACTTC. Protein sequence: CASSSVTGPQREQYF.

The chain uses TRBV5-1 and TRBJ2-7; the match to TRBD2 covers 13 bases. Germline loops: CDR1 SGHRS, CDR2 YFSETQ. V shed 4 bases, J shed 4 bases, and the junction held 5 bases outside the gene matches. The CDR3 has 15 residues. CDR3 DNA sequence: TGCGCCAGCAGCCTAGGACTAGCGGGAGCTTACGAGCAGTACTTC. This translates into CASSLGLAGAYEQYF. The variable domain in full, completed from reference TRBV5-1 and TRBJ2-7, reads KAGVTQTPRYLIKTRGQQVTLSCSPISGHRSVSWYQQTPGQGLQFLFEYFSETQRNKGNFPGRFSGRQFSNSRSEMNVSTLELGDSALYLCASSLGLAGAYEQYFGPGTRLTVT.

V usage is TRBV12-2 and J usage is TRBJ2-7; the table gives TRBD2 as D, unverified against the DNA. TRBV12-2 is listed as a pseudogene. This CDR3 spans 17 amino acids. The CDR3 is CATPPQREVFCSYEQYF. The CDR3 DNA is TGTGCAACCCCCCCGCAGCGGGAGGTATTTTGCTCCTACGAGCAGTACTTC.

CDR3 sequence reads: CASSFTLAGFSYEQYF. The CDR3 DNA reads as TGTGCCAGCAGCTTCACATTAGCGGGTTTTTCCTACGAGCAGTACTTC. The chain couples TRBV5-4 to TRBJ2-7; 7 positions match TRBD2. Germline assignment: CDR1 SGHNT and CDR2 YYREEE (reference sequence). Trimming took 2 bases from V and 1 from J; bases not matched to a gene: 9. The CDR3 sequence is 16 residues long.

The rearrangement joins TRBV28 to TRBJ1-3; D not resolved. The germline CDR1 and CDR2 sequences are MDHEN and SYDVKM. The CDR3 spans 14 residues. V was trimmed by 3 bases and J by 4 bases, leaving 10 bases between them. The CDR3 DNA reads TGTGCCAGCAGTTTTAGACTACGGGGAAACACCATATATTTT. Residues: CASSFRLRGNTIYF. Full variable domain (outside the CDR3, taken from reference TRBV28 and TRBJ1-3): DVKVTQSSRYLVKRTGEKVFLECVQDMDHENMFWYRQDPGLGLRLIYFSYDVKMKEKGDIPEGYSVSREKKERFSLILESASTNQTSMYLCASSFRLRGNTIYFGEGSWLTVV.